The source of this T cell receptor (beta chain) is a study of control samples from healthy donors and cancer patients. The table lists this clone with a count of one. Germline V lookup: CDR1 MNHEY, CDR2 SMNVEV (reference sequence). Trimming removed 7 bases from V and 4 bases from J, with 32 bases in between. The length of the CDR3 is 19 residues. Repertoires were generated with immunoSEQ multiplex PCR, while TCRdb's copy carries only in-frame clones and drops some. The sample holds tens of thousands of clones, around 97% seen once. The sample was blood. The TCR was taken from a woman aged 30 to 39 in good health. This rearrangement joins TRBV27 to TRBJ2-7, with D maybe TRBD2 (6 bases). This CDR3 reads CASNLGRLERALPGYEQYF. For the CDR3, the DNA is TGTGCCAGCAATTTGGGGAGGCTGGAGCGGGCCCTTCCGGGATACGAGCAGTACTTC.